This is a list of T cell receptor beta chains from one sample in a study of CD4 T cells in relation to SARS-CoV-2 and coronaviruses. TCRdb's table, derived via immunoSEQ multiplex PCR, lists solely in-frame clones and lacks some. In the table there are 25,000 to 30,000 clones, around two thirds of which are singletons. Which antigens these TCRs recognize remains unknown. The sequencing input was CD4+ T cells from PBMCs, cultured in vitro. The receptors here all came from a human donor in good health. Both conserved end residues are part of each CDR3. D genes are given only for firm matches. Clone sizes are given selectively: once, few, many, or a class where the clone is expanded.

- TRBJ1-6 TRBD1 TRBV3-1/TRBV3-2 TGTGCCAGCAGCCAAGGAGGGACAGGGAATTCACCCCTCCACTTT CASSQGGTGNSPLHF
- TRBJ1-3 - TRBV27 TGTGCCAGCAGTTCTCCAGGGAAATCAGGAAACACCATATATTTT CASSSPGKSGNTIYF
- TRBJ2-7 - TRBV7-9 TGTGCCAGCAGCCACTCGCCGGGGGCCTACGAGCAGTACTTC CASSHSPGAYEQYF
- TRBJ2-2 - TRBV9 TGTGCCAGCAGCGTACAAAGGGGCTCCGGGGAGCTGTTTTTT CASSVQRGSGELFF
few TRBJ1-1 - TRBV20-1 TGCAGTGCTAGTGCCAGAATGGGGGCAGCTTTCTTT CSASARMGAAFF
- TRBJ1-5 TRBD1 TRBV7-9 TGTGCCAGCACCAAAGGGGCCGGACAGGGGACTCATCAGCCCCAGCATTTT CASTKGAGQGTHQPQHF
- TRBJ2-5 - TRBV5-1 TGCGCCAGCAGCTTCGGGGCAGGGGGGTTACAAGAGACCCAGTACTTC CASSFGAGGLQETQYF
few TRBJ2-1 TRBD1 TRBV3-1/TRBV3-2 TGTGCCAGCAGCTTAGGGCTAGGGACAGGGGCCATCAATGAGCAGTTCTTC CASSLGLGTGAINEQFF
once TRBJ2-7 - TRBV2 TGTGCCAGCAGTGAACTTCGGACTGATTACGAGCAGTACTTC CASSELRTDYEQYF
few TRBJ1-1 TRBD1 TRBV6-2/TRBV6-3 TGTGCCAGCAGTGACAGGGGGCGATCCACTGAAGCTTTCTTT CASSDRGRSTEAFF
once TRBJ1-2 - TRBV4-3 TGCGCCAGCAGCCAAGATGGGGGGGGCTATGGCTACACCTTC CASSQDGGGYGYTF
- TRBJ2-7 TRBD1 TRBV3-1/TRBV3-2 TGTGCCAGCAGCCAAGATGGCGGACAGGGGAAGCACGAGCAGTACTTC CASSQDGGQGKHEQYF
- TRBJ2-2 - TRBV29-1 TGCAGCGTTTTCGGCGGATCAAACACCGGGGAGCTGTTTTTT CSVFGGSNTGELFF
- TRBJ2-3 - TRBV19 TGTGCCAGTAGTACCCGAACCACAGATACGCAGTATTTT CASSTRTTDTQYF
few TRBJ1-1 TRBD1 TRBV6-5 TGTGCCAGCAGTTACGGGACAGGGACGAACACTGAAGCTTTCTTT CASSYGTGTNTEAFF
- TRBJ1-1 - TRBV12-3/TRBV12-4 TGTGCCAGCAGTAACACAGGGAGCGCTGAAGCTTTCTTT CASSNTGSAEAFF
- TRBJ2-6 - TRBV27 TGTGCCAGGAAGGGCTCTGGGGCCAACGTCCTGACTTTC CARKGSGANVLTF
few TRBJ1-3 TRBD1 TRBV3-1/TRBV3-2 TGTGCCAGCAGCCAACGAGGGACAGGGATATATTTT CASSQRGTGIYF
- TRBJ1-1 - TRBV5-1 TGCGCCAGCAGCTTGGCCGTGGCAGCATCGAACACTGAAGCTTTCTTT CASSLAVAASNTEAFF
- TRBJ2-7 TRBD1 TRBV2 TGTGCCAGCTGCGGGACAGGGTCCTACGAGCAGTACTTC CASCGTGSYEQYF